This T cell receptor beta chain was observed in a study of shared clonotypes between healthy human individuals. Study-level background: The study used three CD4 naive, three CD4 memory, two CD8 naive and one CD8 memory plate per donor.

CD4+ cells yielded CD45RA+ naive and CD45RA-negative memory subsets. As for this clone: In the same sample, other DNA sequences code for this CDR3.

The CDR3 totals 14 residues. The V end lost 8 bases, the J end lost 2 bases, and 12 bases lay between the germline ends. From germline, CDR1 is SNHLY and CDR2 FYNNEI. As processed by the authors: Because ImmunoSEQ provided only junction sequences with no quality scores, the filtering differed. Sequencing was performed with immunoSEQ multiplex PCR; in TCRdb, only in-frame clones are kept and a portion is missing. From that table come the V and J calls and clone size; the DNA was used to work out D and trimming. Here the sample spans about 1.1 million clones, around three quarters being singletons. The TCR was taken from a man between 18 and 35 years old in good health. Some clones in this sample may be carry-over from other donors' samples. Sequences were obtained from memory CD4+ T cells from PBMCs. The sample's subset: CD45RA-negative fraction. The chain couples TRBV2 to TRBJ2-2, with D perhaps TRBD1 (6 bases). CDR3 residues: CASSRTANTGELFF. CDR3 in DNA: TGTGCCAGCTCTAGGACAGCTAACACCGGGGAGCTGTTTTTT.